This section outlines one TCR beta chain sequence together with its context. The CDR3 is 12 residues long. Trimming stripped 3 bases from V and 1 base from J, with 3 bases between. This table comes from immunoSEQ multiplex PCR, and its TCRdb copy is limited to in-frame clones, with some not included. The sample lists 140,000 or so clones, approximately 84% occurring once. This sample is part of a study of blood T cell repertoires in COVID-19. This clonotype was sampled from a human donor in a cohort sampled during active COVID-19. Sequencing input: peripheral blood. The V call is TRBV12-3 or TRBV12-4, the J call TRBJ2-5, with unresolved D. CDR3 amino acids: CASSFIQETQYF. The CDR3 DNA reads as TGTGCCAGCAGTTTTATCCAAGAGACCCAGTACTTC.